This T cell receptor (beta chain) was observed in a study of tumor and adjacent non-tumor tissue in lung cancer. The wider study: Histology: 12 adenocarcinoma, a couple of squamous cell carcinoma, 1 small cell lung cancer. Aged roughly 31 to 85 years, patients included about 11 men and a handful of women with stage I to III disease.

The library came from three nested PCR rounds adapted from ARM-PCR protocols. TCRdb reprocessed the multiplex PCR reads with MiXCR, giving one entry per CDR3 protein. The data show about 80,000 distinct CDR3 sequences, 80% seen once. This CDR3 region has 13 residues. The germline gives CDR1 DFQATT, CDR2 SNEGSKA (reference sequence). Trimming cost V 2 bases and J 5 bases, with 12 bases left between them. This sample's RNA came from whole unsorted tissue. This clonotype appeared many times. Its cognate antigen is unknown. General study findings and limits: In normal lung, the top 100 clones were significantly more dominant than in tumor. Significantly higher TCR diversity was found in tumor than normal lung.

The clonotype was recovered from a woman aged 45-60 years with non-small cell lung cancer. This rearrangement joins TRBV20-1 to TRBJ2-5; possible D gene TRBD1, 5 bases. The sequencing sample was made of lung tumor tissue. In DNA form, the CDR3 reads TGCAGTGCTAGATTAGACAGAGCCGAGACCCAGTACTTC. Its translation: CSARLDRAETQYF.